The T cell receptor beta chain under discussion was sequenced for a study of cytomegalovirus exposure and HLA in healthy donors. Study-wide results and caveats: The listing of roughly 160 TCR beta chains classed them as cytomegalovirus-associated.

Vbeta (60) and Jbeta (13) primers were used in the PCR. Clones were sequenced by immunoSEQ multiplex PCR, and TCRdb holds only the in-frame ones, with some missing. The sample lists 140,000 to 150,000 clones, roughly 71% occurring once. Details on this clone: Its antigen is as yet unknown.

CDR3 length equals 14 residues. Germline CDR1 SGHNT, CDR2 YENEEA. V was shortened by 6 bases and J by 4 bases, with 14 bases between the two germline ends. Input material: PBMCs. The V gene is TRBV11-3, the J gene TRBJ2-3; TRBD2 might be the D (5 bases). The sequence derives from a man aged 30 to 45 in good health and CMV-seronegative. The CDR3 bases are TGTGCCAGCAGTTCAGCAGAGGGCGCAGATACGCAGTATTTT. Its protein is CASSSAEGADTQYF.